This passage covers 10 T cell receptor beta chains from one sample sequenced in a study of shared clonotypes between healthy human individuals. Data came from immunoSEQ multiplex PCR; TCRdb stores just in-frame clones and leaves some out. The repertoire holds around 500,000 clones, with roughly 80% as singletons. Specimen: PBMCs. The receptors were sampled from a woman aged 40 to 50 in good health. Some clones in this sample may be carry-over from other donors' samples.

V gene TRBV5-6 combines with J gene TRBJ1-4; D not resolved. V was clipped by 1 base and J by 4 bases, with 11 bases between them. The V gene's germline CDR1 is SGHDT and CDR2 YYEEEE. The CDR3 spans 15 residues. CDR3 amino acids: CASSLFSGINEKLFF. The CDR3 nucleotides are TGTGCCAGCAGCTTGTTTTCGGGAATTAATGAAAAACTGTTTTTT. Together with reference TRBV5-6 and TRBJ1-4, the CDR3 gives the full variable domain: DAGVTQSPTHLIKTRGQQVTLRCSPKSGHDTVSWYQQALGQGPQFIFQYYEEEERQRGNFPDRFSGHQFPNYSSELNVNALLLGDSALYLCASSLFSGINEKLFFGSGTQLSVL.

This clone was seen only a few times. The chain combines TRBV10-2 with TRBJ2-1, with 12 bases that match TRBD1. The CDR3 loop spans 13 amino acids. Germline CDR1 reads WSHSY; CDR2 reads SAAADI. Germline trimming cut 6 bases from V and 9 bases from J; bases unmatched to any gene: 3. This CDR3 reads CASSGTGGREQFF. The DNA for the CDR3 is TGCGCCAGCAGCGGGACAGGGGGCCGTGAGCAGTTCTTC.

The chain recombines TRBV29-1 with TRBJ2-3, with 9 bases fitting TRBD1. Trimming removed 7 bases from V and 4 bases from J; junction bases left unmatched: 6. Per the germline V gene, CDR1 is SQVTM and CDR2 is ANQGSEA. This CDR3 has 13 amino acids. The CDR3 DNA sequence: TGCAGCGGCCCCTGGGACAGGGCAGATACGCAGTATTTT. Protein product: CSGPWDRADTQYF.

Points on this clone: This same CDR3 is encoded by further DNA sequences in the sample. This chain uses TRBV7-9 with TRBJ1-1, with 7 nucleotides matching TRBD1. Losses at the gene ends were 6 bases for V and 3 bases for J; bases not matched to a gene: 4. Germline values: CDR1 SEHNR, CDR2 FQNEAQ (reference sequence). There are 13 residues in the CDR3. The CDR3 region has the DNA TGTGCCAGCAGTTTTACAGGGGACACTGAAGCTTTCTTT. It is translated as CASSFTGDTEAFF.

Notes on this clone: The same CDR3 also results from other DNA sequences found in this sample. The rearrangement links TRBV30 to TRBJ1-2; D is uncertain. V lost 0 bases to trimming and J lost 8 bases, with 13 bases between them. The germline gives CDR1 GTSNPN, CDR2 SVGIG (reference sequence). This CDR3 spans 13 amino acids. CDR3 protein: CAWSVKAEGGYTF. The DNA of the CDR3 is TGTGCCTGGAGTGTTAAGGCAGAAGGCGGCTACACCTTC.

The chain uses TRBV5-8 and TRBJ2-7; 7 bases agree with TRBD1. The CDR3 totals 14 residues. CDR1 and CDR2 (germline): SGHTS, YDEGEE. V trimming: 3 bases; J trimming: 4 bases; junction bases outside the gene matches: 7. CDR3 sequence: CASSSRQGNYEQYF. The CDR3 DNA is TGTGCCAGCAGCTCGCGACAGGGCAATTACGAGCAGTACTTC. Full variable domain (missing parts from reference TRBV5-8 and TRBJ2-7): EAGVTQSPTHLIKTRGQQATLRCSPISGHTSVYWYQQALGLGLQFLLWYDEGEERNRGNFPPRFSGRQFPNYSSELNVNALELEDSALYLCASSSRQGNYEQYFGPGTRLTVT.

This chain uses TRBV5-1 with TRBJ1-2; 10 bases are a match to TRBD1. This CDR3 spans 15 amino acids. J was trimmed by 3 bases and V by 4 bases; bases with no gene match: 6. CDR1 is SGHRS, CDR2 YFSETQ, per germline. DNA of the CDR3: TGCGCCAGCAGCAGACAGGGGGCAAATGACTATGGCTACACCTTC. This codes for CASSRQGANDYGYTF. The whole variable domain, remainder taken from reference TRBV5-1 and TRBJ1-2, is KAGVTQTPRYLIKTRGQQVTLSCSPISGHRSVSWYQQTPGQGLQFLFEYFSETQRNKGNFPGRFSGRQFSNSRSEMNVSTLELGDSALYLCASSRQGANDYGYTFGSGTRLTVV.

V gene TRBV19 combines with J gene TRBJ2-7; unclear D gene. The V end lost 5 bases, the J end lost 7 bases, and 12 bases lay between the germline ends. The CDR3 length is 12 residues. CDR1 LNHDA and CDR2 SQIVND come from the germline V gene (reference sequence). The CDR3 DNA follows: TGTGCCAGTAGTCGTGCAGACGGGGAGCAGTACTTC. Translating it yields CASSRADGEQYF.

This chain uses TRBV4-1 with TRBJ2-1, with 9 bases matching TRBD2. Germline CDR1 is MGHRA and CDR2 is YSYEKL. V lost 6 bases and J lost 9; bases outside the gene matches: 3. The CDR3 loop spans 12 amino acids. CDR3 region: CASRRGRGEQFF. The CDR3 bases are TGCGCCAGCAGGCGCGGGAGGGGTGAGCAGTTCTTC.

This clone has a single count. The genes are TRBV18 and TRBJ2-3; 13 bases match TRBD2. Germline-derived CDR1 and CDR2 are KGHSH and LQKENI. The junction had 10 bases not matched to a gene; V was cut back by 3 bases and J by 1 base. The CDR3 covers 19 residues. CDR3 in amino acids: CASSPVGTSGNWRTDTQYF. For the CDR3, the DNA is TGTGCCAGCTCACCGGTCGGGACTAGCGGGAATTGGCGCACAGATACGCAGTATTTT.